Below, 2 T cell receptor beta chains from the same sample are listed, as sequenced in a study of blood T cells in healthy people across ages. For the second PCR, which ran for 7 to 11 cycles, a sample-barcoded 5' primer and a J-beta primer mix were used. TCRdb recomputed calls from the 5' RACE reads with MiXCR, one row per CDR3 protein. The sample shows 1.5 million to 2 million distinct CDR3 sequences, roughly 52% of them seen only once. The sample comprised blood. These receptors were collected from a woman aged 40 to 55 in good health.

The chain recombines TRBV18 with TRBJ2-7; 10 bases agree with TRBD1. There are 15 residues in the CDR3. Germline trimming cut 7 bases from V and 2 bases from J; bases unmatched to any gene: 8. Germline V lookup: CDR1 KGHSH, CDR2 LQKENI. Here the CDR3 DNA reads TGTGCCAGCTTCCCGGGACAGGGGTTTACCTACGAGCAGTACTTC. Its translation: CASFPGQGFTYEQYF.

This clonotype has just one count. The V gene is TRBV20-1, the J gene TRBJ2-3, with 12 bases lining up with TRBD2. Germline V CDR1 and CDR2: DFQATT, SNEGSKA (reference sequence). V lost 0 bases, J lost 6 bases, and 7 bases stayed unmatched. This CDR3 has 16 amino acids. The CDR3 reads CSARDWTSGVRDTQYF. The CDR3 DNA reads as TGCAGTGCTAGAGATTGGACTAGCGGGGTTCGGGATACGCAGTATTTT.